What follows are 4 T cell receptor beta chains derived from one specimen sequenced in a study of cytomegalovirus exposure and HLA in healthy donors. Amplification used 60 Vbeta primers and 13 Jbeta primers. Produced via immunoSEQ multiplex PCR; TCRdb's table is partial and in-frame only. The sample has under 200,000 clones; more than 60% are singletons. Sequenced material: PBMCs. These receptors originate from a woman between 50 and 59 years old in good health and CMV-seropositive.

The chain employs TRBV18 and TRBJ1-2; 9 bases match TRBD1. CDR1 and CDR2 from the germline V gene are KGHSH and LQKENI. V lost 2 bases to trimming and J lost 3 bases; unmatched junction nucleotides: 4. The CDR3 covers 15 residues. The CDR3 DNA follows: TGTGCCAGCTCACCAGGGACAGGGATTGACTATGGCTACACCTTC. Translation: CASSPGTGIDYGYTF.

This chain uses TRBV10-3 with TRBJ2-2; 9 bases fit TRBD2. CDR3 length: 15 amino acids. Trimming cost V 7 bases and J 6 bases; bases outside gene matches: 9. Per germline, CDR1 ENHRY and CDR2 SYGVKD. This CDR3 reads CAITTGGGVAGELFF. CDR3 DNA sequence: TGTGCCATCACCACTGGCGGGGGGGTAGCCGGGGAGCTGTTTTTT.

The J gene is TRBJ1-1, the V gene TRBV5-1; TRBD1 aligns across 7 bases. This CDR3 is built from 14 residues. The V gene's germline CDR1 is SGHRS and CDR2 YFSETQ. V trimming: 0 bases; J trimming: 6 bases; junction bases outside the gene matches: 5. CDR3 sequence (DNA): TGCGCCAGCAGCTTGGGACAGGGTAGCGCTGAAGCTTTCTTT. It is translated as CASSLGQGSAEAFF.

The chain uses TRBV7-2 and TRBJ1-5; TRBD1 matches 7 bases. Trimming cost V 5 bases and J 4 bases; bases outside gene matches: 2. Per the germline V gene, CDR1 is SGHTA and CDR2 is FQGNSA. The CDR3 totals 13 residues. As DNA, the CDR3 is TGTGCCAGCAGCGGGACAGAAAATCAGCCCCAGCATTTT. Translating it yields CASSGTENQPQHF.